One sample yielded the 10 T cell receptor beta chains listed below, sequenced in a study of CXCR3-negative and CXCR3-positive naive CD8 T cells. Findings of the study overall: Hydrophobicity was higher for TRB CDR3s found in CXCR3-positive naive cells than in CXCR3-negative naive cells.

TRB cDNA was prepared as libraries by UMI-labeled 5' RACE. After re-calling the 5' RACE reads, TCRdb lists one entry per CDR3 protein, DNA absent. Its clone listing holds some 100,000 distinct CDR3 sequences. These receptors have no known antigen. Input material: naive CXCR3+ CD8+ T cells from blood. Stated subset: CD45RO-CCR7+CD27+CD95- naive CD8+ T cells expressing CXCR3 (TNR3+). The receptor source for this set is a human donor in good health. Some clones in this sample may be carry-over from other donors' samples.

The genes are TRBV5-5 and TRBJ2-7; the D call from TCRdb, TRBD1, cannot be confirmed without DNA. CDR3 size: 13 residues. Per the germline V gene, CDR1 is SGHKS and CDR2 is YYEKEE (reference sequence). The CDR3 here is CASSPGVAYEQYF.

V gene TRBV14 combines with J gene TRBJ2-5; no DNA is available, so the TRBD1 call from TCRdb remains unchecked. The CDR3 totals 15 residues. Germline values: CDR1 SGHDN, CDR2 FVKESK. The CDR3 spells CASSQEYGGAETQYF.

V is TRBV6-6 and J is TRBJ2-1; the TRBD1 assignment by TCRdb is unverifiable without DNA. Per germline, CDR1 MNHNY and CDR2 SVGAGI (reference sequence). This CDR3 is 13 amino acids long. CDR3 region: CASRDTSYNEQLF.

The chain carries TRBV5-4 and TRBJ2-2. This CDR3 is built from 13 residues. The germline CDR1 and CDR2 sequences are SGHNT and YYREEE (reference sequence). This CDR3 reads CASSLGSNGELFF.

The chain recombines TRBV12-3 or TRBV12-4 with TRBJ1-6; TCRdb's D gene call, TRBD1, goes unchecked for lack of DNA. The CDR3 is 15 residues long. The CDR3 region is CASSLTGGEDSPLHF.

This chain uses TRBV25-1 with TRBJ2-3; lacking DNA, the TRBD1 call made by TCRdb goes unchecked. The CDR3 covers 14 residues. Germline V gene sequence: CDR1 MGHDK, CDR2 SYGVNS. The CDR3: CASRQGARYGTQYF.

CDR3: CASSLVHPGSSYNSPLHF. The chain has TRBV7-2 and TRBJ1-6. From germline, CDR1 is SGHTA and CDR2 FQGNSA. The CDR3 length is 18 residues.

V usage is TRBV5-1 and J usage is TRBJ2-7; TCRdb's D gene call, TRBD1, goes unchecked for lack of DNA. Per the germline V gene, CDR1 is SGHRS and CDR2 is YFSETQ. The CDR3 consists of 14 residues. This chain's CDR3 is CASSLERDRYEQYF.

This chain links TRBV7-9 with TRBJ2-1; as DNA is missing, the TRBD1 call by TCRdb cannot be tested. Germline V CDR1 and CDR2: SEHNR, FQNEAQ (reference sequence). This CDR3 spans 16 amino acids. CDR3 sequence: CASSLPVTVRHNEQFF.

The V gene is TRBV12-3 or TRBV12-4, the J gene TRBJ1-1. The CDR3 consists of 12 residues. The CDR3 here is CASSQGPWEAFF.